This T cell receptor beta chain appears in the sequencing data of a study of blood T cell repertoires in COVID-19. At the level of the study: From T cells, B-cell-depleted T cells, or PBMCs came the material, which was cDNA or gDNA.

This clone occurred once. CDR1 is SGHVS and CDR2 is FQNEAQ in the germline V gene. V lost 4 bases, J lost 2 bases, and 5 bases stayed unmatched. This CDR3 spans 14 amino acids. In the original workflow: Amplified reference gene primers provided the basis for estimating nucleated cell counts. Clones were read by immunoSEQ multiplex PCR, and TCRdb kept only the in-frame ones, dropping some. V and J calls and clone size are as listed in that table; D and trimming were resolved from the DNA. The sample consists of about 270,000 clones, approximately 86% of them appearing once. The sequence was obtained from a young woman with acute or convalescent COVID-19. Sample: peripheral blood. The chain uses TRBV7-8 and TRBJ2-7; TRBD2 aligns across 7 bases. The DNA for the CDR3 is TGTGCCAGCAGCTGGTATACTAGCGCCTACGAGCAGTACTTC. This translates into CASSWYTSAYEQYF. The entire variable domain, with the rest obtained from reference TRBV7-8 and TRBJ2-7, is as follows: GAGVSQSPRYKVAKRGQDVALRCDPISGHVSLFWYQQALGQGPEFLTYFQNEAQLDKSGLPSDRFFAERPEGSVSTLKIQRTQQEDSAVYLCASSWYTSAYEQYFGPGTRLTVT.